This T cell receptor beta chain was obtained from a study of T cells in Graves' hyperthyroidism and ophthalmopathy. This clonotype showed up many times. Germline CDR1 and CDR2: SEHNR and FQNEAQ (reference sequence). The V end lost 7 bases, the J end lost 9 bases, and 10 bases lay between the germline ends. The CDR3 length is 12 residues. Pregnant or lactating patients were excluded, as were those with uncontrolled infection or other autoimmune disease. Diagnoses were made from clinical symptoms, serum measures (thyroxine and TRAb), thyroid ultrasound and orbital computed tomography. Authors of the study amplified TCR beta CDR3 regions from RNA transcripts. First-round RT-PCR of the TCR CDR3 relied on the HTBI primer set. MiXCR was run by TCRdb on the multiplex PCR reads, yielding one entry per CDR3 protein. This sample has roughly 500,000 distinct CDR3 sequences, with 35% to 55% found just once.

This TCR was sampled from an adult woman with Graves' disease, either hyperthyroidism or ophthalmopathy (not recorded which). This chain connects TRBV7-9 to TRBJ1-6, with D perhaps TRBD1 (5 bases). The material sequenced was peripheral blood or thyroid tissue (not recorded which). The DNA of the CDR3 is TGTGCCAGCACCTCGGGGGGTTCACCCCTCCACTTT. Residues: CASTSGGSPLHF.